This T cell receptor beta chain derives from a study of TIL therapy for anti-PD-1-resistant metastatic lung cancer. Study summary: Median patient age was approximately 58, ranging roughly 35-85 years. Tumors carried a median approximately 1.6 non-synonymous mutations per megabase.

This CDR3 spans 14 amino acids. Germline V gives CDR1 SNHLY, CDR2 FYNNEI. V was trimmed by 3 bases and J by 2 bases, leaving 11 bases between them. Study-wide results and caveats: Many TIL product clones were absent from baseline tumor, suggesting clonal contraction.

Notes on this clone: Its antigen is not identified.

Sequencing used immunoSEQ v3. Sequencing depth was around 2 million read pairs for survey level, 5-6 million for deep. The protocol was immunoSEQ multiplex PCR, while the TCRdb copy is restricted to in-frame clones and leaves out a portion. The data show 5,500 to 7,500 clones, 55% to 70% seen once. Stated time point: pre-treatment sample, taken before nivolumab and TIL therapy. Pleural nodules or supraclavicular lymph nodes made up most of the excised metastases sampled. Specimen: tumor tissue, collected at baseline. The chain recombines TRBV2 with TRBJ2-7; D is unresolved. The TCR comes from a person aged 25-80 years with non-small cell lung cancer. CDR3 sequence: CASSDRVRTYEQYF. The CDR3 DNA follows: TGTGCCAGCAGTGACCGGGTTCGAACCTACGAGCAGTACTTC.